The clone carrying this T cell receptor (beta chain) came up a few times. The V end was cut by 3 bases, the J end by 4 bases, with 14 bases between. Germline loops: CDR1 SGHDT, CDR2 YYEEEE. There are 15 residues in the CDR3. The entry originates in a study of blood T cells in healthy people across ages. For the second PCR, which ran for 7 to 11 cycles, a sample-barcoded 5' primer and a J-beta primer mix were used. Using its own MiXCR run on the 5' RACE reads, TCRdb lists one record per CDR3 protein. The table includes about 830,000 distinct CDR3 sequences, 55% to 70% detected once. The sequenced sample consisted of blood. This sequence originates from a man under 40 in good health. The chain combines TRBV5-6 with TRBJ2-1, with D perhaps TRBD1 (6 bases). The CDR3 region has the DNA TGTGCCAGCAGCTCCTCGGGACAAACTTACAATGAGCAGTTCTTC. It encodes CASSSSGQTYNEQFF. The full variable domain, with the rest looked up from reference TRBV5-6 and TRBJ2-1, is DAGVTQSPTHLIKTRGQQVTLRCSPKSGHDTVSWYQQALGQGPQFIFQYYEEEERQRGNFPDRFSGHQFPNYSSELNVNALLLGDSALYLCASSSSGQTYNEQFFGPGTRLTVL.